This T cell receptor beta chain was sequenced in a study of T cell responses to AZD1222 COVID-19 vaccine. Broader study findings: Researchers took repertoire samples only after the peak T cell response had come. Donors skewed white British and female; clonal diversity was possibly underestimated. Two AZD1222 administrations were followed by greater Spike-specific TCR breadth and depth.

In regard to this clone: The antigen is undetermined. Germline is not matched at one junction end, which may reflect a read error.

Repertoires were generated with immunoSEQ multiplex PCR, while TCRdb's copy carries only in-frame clones and drops some. The data show more than 100,000 clones, with roughly 90% seen just once and over 3% held by the top ten. Germline-derived CDR1 and CDR2 are MNHNS and SASEGT. The CDR3 runs to 17 residues. The chain employs TRBV6-1 and TRBJ1-4; a possible D gene is TRBD1 (5 bases). The TCR originated in an adult in good health. The sample consisted of peripheral blood, taken on day 0 of AZD1222 vaccination. The CDR3 DNA is TGTGCCAGCAGTGAAGCGAGTAGGCGGGGGACTAGTGAAAAACTGTTTTTT. It yields the protein CASSEASRRGTSEKLFF.